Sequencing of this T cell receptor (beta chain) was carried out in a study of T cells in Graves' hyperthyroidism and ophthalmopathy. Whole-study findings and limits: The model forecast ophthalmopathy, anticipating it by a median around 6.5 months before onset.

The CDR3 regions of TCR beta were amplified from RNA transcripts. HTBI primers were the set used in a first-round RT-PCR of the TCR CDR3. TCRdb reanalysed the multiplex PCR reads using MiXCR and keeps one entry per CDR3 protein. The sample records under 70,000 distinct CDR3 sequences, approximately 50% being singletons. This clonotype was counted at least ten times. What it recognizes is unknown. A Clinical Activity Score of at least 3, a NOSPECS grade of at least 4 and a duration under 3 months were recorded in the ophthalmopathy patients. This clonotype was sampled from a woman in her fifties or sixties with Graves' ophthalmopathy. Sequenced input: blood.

In DNA, the CDR3 is TGTGCCAGCAGTTCCGAGGGACTTACCACAGATACGCAGTATTTT. It specifies CASSSEGLTTDTQYF. The V call is TRBV11-2, the J call TRBJ2-3, with a tentative D call TRBD2 (6 bases). Germline values: CDR1 SGHAT, CDR2 FQNNGV. The CDR3 consists of 15 residues. Trimming left V 6 bases short and J 2 bases short, with 15 bases between.